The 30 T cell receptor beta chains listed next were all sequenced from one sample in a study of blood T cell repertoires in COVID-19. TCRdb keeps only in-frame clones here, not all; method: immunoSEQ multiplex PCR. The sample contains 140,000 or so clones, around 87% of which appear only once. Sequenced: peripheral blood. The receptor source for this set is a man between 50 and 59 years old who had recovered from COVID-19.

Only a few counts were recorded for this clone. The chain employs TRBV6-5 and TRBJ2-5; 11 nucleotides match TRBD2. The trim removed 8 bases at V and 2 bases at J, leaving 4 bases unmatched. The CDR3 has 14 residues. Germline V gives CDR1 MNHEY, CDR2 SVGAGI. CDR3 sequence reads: CASQTSGIQETQYF. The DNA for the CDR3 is TGTGCCAGCCAGACTAGCGGGATTCAAGAGACCCAGTACTTC.

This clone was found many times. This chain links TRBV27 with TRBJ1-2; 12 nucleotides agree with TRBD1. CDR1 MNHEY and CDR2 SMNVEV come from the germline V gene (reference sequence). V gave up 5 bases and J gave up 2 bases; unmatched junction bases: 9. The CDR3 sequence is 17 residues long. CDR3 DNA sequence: TGTGCCAGCAGTACCACCGGGACAGGGGGCGCGAACTATGGCTACACCTTC. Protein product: CASSTTGTGGANYGYTF.

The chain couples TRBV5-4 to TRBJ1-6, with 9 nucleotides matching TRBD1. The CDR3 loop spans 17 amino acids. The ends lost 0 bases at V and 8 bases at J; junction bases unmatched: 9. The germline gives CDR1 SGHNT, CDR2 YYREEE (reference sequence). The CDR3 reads CASSLALGGQGYSPLHF. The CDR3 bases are TGTGCCAGCAGCTTGGCCTTAGGGGGACAGGGATATTCACCCCTCCACTTT.

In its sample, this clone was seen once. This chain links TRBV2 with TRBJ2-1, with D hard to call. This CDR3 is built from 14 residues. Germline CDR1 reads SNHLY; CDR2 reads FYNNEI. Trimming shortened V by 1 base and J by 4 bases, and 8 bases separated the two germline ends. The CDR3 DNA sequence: TGTGCCAGCAGTGAAGATGTCAGATACAATGAGCAGTTCTTC. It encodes CASSEDVRYNEQFF.

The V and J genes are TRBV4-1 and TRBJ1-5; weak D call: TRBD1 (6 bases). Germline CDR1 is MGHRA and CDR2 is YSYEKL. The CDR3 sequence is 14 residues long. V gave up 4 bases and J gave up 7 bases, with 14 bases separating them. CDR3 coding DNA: TGCGCCAGCAGCCGCTCAGGGGAACTGCAGCCCCAGCATTTT. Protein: CASSRSGELQPQHF.

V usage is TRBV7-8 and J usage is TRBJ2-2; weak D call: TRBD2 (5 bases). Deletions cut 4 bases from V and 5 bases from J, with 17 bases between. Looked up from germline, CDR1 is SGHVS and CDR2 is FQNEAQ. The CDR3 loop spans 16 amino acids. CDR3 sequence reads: CASSSPPGRRTGELFF. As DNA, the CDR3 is TGTGCCAGCAGCTCGCCCCCCGGGCGGAGGACCGGGGAGCTGTTTTTT.

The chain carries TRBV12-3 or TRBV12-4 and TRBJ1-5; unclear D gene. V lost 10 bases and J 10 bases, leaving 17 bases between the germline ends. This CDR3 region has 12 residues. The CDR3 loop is CATSSTGSPQHF. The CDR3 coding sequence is TGTGCCACCTCCTCGACTGGATCTCCCCAGCATTTT.

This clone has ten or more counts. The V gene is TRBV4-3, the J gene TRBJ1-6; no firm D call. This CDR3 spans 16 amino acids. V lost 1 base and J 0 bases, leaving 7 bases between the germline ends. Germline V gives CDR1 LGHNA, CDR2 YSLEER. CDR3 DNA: TGCGCCAGCAGCCAAGCTCATAGCTCCTATAATTCACCCCTCCACTTT. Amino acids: CASSQAHSSYNSPLHF.

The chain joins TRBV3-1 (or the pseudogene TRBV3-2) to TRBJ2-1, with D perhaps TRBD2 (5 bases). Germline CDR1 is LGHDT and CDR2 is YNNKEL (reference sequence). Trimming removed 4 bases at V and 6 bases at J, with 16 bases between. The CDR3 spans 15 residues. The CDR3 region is CASSPTRGGSNEQFF. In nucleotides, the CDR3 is TGTGCCAGCAGCCCCACCCGAGGAGGATCCAATGAGCAGTTCTTC.

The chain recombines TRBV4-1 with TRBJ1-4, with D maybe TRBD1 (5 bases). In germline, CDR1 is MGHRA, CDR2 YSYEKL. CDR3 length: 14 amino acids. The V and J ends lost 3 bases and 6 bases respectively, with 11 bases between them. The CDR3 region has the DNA TGCGCCAGCAGCCAGGACATCACGGATGAAAAACTGTTTTTT. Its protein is CASSQDITDEKLFF.

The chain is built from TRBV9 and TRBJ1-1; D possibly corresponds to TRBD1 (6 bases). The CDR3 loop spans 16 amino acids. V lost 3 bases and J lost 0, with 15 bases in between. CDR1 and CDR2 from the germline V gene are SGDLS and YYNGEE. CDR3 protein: CASSGGKGTLNTEAFF. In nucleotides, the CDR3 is TGTGCCAGCAGCGGGGGGAAAGGGACACTGAACACTGAAGCTTTCTTT.

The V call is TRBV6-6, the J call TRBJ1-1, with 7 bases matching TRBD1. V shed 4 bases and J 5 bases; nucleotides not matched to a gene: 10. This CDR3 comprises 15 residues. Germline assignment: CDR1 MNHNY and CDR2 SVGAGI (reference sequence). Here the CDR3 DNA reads TGTGCCAGCAGTTCCAAACAGGGGCCGCATACTGAAGCTTTCTTT. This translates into CASSSKQGPHTEAFF.

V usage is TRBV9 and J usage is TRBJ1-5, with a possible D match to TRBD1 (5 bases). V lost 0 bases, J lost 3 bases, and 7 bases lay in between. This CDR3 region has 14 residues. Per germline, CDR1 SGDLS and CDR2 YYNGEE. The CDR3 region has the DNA TGTGCCAGCAGCGTAGAAGGGGCCAATCAGCCCCAGCATTTT. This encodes CASSVEGANQPQHF.

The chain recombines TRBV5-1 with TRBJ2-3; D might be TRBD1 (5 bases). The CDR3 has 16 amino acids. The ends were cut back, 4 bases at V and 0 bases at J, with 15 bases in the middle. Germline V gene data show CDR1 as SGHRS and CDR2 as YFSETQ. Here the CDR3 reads CASSRIPTASTDTQYF. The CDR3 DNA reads TGCGCCAGCAGCCGGATACCGACAGCTAGCACAGATACGCAGTATTTT.

The CDR3 loop reads CASSPWGQKEGEQYF. In DNA, the CDR3 is TGTGCCAGCTCACCATGGGGACAAAAAGAAGGGGAGCAGTACTTC. This chain connects TRBV18 to TRBJ2-7, with a tentative D call TRBD1 (6 bases). CDR3 length equals 15 residues. Trimming stripped 2 bases from V and 7 bases from J, with 18 bases between. CDR1 KGHSH and CDR2 LQKENI come from the germline V gene.

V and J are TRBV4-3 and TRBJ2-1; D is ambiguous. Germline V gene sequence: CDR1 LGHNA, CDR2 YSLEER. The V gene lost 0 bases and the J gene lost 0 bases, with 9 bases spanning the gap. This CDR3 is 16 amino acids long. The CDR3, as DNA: TGCGCCAGCAGCCAAGAGCAGTCTAGCTCCTACAATGAGCAGTTCTTC. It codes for CASSQEQSSSYNEQFF.

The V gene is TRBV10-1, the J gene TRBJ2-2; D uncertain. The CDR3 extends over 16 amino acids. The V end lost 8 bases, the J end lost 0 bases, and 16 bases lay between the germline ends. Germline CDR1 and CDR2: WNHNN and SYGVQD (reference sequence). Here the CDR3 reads CASSETLFANTGELFF. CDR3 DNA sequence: TGCGCCAGCTCGGAGACTCTTTTCGCGAACACCGGGGAGCTGTTTTTT.

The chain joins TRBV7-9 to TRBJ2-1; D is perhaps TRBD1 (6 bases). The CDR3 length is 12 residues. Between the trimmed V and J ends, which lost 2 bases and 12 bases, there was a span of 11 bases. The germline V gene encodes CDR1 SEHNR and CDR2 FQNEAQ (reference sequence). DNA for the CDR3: TGTGCCAGCAGCTTACAGGTACAGGGGCAGTTCTTC. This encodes CASSLQVQGQFF.

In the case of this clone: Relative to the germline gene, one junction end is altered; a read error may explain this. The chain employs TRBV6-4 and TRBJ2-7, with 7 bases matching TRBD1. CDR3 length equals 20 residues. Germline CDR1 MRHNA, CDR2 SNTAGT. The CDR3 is CASSDSTLISGQGVSHEQYF. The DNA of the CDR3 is TGTGCCAGCAGTGACTCGACTCTCATCTCAGGGCAGGGGGTCTCCCACGAGCAGTACTTC.

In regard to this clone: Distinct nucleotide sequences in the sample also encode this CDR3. The CDR3: CASSLGGLDYGYTF. CDR3 bases: TGTGCCAGCAGCTTGGGGGGGCTAGACTATGGCTACACCTTC. The chain recombines TRBV7-9 with TRBJ1-2, with D tentatively TRBD1 (6 bases). Trimming removed 3 bases from V and 3 bases from J, with 11 bases in between. The germline CDR1 and CDR2 sequences are SEHNR and FQNEAQ (reference sequence). The CDR3 sequence is 14 residues long.

The CDR3 is CASSQDSTSGGRIETQYF. The CDR3, as DNA: TGTGCCAGCAGCCAAGATTCGACTAGCGGGGGTCGGATAGAGACCCAGTACTTC. The gene calls are TRBV4-2 and TRBJ2-5; 12 bases match TRBD2. The CDR3 covers 18 residues. CDR1 and CDR2 (germline): LGHNA, YNFKEQ. V lost 0 bases, J lost 4 bases, and 9 bases stayed unmatched.

CDR3 loop: CASSGTSRANYGYTF. DNA for the CDR3: TGTGCCAGCAGTGGGACTTCAAGGGCGAACTATGGCTACACCTTC. The rearrangement joins TRBV2 to TRBJ1-2; D unclear. The CDR3 totals 15 residues. The germline V gene has CDR1 SNHLY and CDR2 FYNNEI. The ends were cut back, 4 bases at V and 2 bases at J, with 14 bases in the middle.

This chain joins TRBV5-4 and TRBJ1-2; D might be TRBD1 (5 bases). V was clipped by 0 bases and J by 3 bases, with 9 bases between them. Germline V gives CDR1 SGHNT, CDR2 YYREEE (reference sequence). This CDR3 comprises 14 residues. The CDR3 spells CASSLDGGDYGYTF. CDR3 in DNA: TGTGCCAGCAGCTTGGACGGGGGGGACTATGGCTACACCTTC. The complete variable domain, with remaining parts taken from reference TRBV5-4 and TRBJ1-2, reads ETGVTQSPTHLIKTRGQQVTLRCSSQSGHNTVSWYQQALGQGPQFIFQYYREEENGRGNFPPRFSGLQFPNYSSELNVNALELDDSALYLCASSLDGGDYGYTFGSGTRLTVV.

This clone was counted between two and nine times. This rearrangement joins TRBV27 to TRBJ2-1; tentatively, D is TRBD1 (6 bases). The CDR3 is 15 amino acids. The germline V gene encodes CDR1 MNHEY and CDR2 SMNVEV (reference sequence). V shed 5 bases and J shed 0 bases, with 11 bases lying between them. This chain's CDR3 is CASSKGRGSYNEQFF. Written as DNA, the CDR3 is TGTGCCAGCAGTAAGGGCAGGGGCTCCTACAATGAGCAGTTCTTC.

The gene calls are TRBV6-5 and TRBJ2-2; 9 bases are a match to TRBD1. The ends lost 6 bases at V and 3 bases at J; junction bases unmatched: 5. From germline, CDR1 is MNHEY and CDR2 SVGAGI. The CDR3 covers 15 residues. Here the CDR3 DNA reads TGTGCCAGCAGGAGGGGACAGGGACACACCGGGGAGCTGTTTTTT. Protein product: CASRRGQGHTGELFF.

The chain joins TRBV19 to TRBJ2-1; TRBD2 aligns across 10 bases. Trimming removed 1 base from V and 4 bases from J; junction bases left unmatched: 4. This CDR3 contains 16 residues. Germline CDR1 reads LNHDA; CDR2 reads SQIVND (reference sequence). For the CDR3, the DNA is TGTGCCAGTAGTATAGGAGGAGCGGGGGGGTACAATGAGCAGTTCTTC. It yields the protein CASSIGGAGGYNEQFF.

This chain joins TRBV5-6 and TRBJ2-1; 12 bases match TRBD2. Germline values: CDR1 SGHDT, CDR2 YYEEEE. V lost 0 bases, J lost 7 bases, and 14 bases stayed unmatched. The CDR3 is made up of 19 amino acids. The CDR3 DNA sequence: TGTGCCAGCAGCTTGGATGCTAGCGGGGGGGCCTCGATTTATAATGAGCAGTTCTTC. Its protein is CASSLDASGGASIYNEQFF.

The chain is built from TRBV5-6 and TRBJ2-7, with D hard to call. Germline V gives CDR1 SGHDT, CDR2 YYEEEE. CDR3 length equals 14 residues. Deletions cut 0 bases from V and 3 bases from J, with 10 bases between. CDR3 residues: CASSLDRSYYEQYF. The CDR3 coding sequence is TGTGCCAGCAGCTTGGATAGGAGCTACTACGAGCAGTACTTC. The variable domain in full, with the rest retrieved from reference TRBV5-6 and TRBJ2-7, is DAGVTQSPTHLIKTRGQQVTLRCSPKSGHDTVSWYQQALGQGPQFIFQYYEEEERQRGNFPDRFSGHQFPNYSSELNVNALLLGDSALYLCASSLDRSYYEQYFGPGTRLTVT.

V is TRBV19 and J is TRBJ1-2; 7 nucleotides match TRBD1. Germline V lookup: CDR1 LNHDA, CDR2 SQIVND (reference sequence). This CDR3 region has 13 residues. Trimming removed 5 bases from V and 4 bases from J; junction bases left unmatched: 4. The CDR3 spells CASSVQGFYGYTF. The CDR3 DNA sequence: TGTGCCAGTAGTGTACAGGGGTTCTATGGCTACACCTTC.

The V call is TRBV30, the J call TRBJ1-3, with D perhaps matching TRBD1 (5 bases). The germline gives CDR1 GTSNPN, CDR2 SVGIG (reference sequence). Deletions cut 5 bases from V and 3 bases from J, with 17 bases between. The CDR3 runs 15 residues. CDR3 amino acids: CAWGASLNNGNTIYF. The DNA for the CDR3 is TGTGCCTGGGGGGCCTCTTTGAACAATGGAAACACCATATATTTT.